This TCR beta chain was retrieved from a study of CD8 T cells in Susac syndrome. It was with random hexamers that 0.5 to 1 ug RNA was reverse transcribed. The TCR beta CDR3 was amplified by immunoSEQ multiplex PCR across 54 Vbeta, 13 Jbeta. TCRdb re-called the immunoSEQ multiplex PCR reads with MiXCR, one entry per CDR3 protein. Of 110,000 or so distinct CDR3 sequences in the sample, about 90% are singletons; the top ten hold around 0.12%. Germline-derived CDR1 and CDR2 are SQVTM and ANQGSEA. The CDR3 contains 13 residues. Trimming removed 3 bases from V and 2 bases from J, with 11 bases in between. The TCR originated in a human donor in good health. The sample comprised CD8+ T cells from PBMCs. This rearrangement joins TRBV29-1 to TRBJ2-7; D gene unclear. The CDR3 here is CSVEIQRPYEQYF. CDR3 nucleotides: TGCAGCGTTGAGATTCAACGGCCCTACGAGCAGTACTTC.